These 23 T cell receptor beta chains share one sample of origin, sequenced in a study of response to subunit inactivated influenza vaccine (dated by TCRdb to between 2018 and 2020). Libraries were made using RT-PCR. Sequencing took place on an Illumina HiSeq 2500. Clones were called with MiXCR by TCRdb after fastp trimmed the public reads at Q25, and only in-frame beta chains were retained. Every CDR3 protein is listed once, alongside the most common genes and DNA of its rows. Within this sample are 490,000 or so distinct CDR3 sequences, with 7.6% of them counted one time only. The biggest ten clones account for over 10% of the sample. Material: PBMCs from blood, obtained about 24 months after vaccination. The source of these receptors is a man aged 45 to 70 who received an inactivated influenza vaccine. Donor details come from another sample of the same person, matched by shared clones.

The chain combines TRBV7-9 with TRBJ2-2; no definite D call. The germline gives CDR1 SEHNR, CDR2 FQNEAQ (reference sequence). The V end was cut by 5 bases, the J end by 1 base, with 11 bases between. CDR3 size: 15 residues. CDR3 DNA sequence: TGTGCCAGCAGCGCGGATTTAAAGAACACCGGGGAGCTGTTTTTT. Encoded protein: CASSADLKNTGELFF.

V and J are TRBV7-2 and TRBJ2-5; 12 bases align to TRBD2. V shed 5 bases and J 7 bases; nucleotides not matched to a gene: 11. The germline V gene has CDR1 SGHTA and CDR2 FQGNSA. This CDR3 has 16 residues. The CDR3 is CASSRDGLAGSGTQYF. The CDR3 nucleotides read TGTGCCAGCAGCCGCGACGGACTAGCGGGATCCGGGACCCAGTACTTC.

This chain connects TRBV12-3 or TRBV12-4 to TRBJ2-2, with D uncertain. V gave up 6 bases and J gave up 8 bases, with 22 bases separating them. The CDR3 loop spans 16 amino acids. The CDR3 loop reads CASSPMSGSITGELFF. The CDR3 DNA reads TGTGCCAGCAGCCCCATGTCTGGGTCGATCACTGGGGAGCTGTTTTTT.

This clonotype was recorded a few times. The rearrangement links TRBV28 to TRBJ2-4; no clear D gene. This CDR3 spans 14 amino acids. V lost 4 bases to trimming and J lost 0 bases, with 7 bases between them. In germline, CDR1 is MDHEN, CDR2 SYDVKM. CDR3 region: CASSSSLAKNIQYF. CDR3 nucleotide sequence: TGTGCCAGCAGTTCCTCACTAGCCAAAAACATTCAGTACTTC.

The chain uses TRBV4-3 and TRBJ2-4, with TRBD1 identical over 7 bases. The CDR3 length is 15 residues. Germline V gene data show CDR1 as LGHNA and CDR2 as YSLEER. J lost 7 bases, V lost 1 base, and 7 bases had no gene match. CDR3 nucleotide sequence: TGCGCCAGCAGCCAAGTGTTGACAGGGAATAACATTCAGTACTTC. Protein product: CASSQVLTGNNIQYF.

This clonotype was detected ten times or more. V gene TRBV29-1 combines with J gene TRBJ1-2; 7 bases agree with TRBD1. Germline CDR1 is SQVTM and CDR2 is ANQGSEA. This CDR3 has 13 residues. After removal of 8 bases from V and 4 bases from J, the junction contained 10 bases not matched to a gene. The DNA of the CDR3 is TGCAGCTCCGGGACAGCGGTTTCCTATGGCTACACCTTC. Its translation is CSSGTAVSYGYTF.

This clonotype occurred a few times. This sequence joins TRBV4-3 and TRBJ2-2, with unresolved D. Germline CDR1 LGHNA, CDR2 YSLEER. Between the trimmed V and J ends, which lost 3 bases and 2 bases, there was a span of 7 bases. CDR3 length: 14 amino acids. The CDR3 nucleotides read TGCGCCAGCAGCCAGCCAAGCAACACCGGGGAGCTGTTTTTT. Translation gives CASSQPSNTGELFF.

This clonotype appeared a few times. J is TRBJ2-7 and V is TRBV7-6; possibly TRBD1 for D (6 bases). The V end was cut by 4 bases, the J end by 0 bases, with 10 bases between. The CDR3 runs 14 residues. Germline CDR1 and CDR2: SGHVS and FNYEAQ. CDR3 amino acids: CASSSTGSSYEQYF. Written as DNA, the CDR3 is TGTGCCAGCAGCTCCACAGGGTCCTCCTACGAGCAGTACTTC. Looking up the rest from reference TRBV7-6 and TRBJ2-7 gives the full variable domain: GAGVSQSPRYKVTKRGQDVALRCDPISGHVSLYWYRQALGQGPEFLTYFNYEAQQDKSGLPNDRFSAERPEGSISTLTIQRTEQRDSAMYRCASSSTGSSYEQYFGPGTRLTVT.

This clonotype was counted at least ten times. The chain links TRBV11-2 to TRBJ2-1; 9 bases are shared with TRBD2. This CDR3 has 17 residues. Germline V gives CDR1 SGHAT, CDR2 FQNNGV. With 3 bases clipped from V and 2 bases from J, the junction kept 8 bases outside the gene matches. The CDR3 DNA follows: TGTGCCAGCAGCTTCCTGGTAGCGGGAGTAGCCTACAATGAGCAGTTCTTC. Encoded protein: CASSFLVAGVAYNEQFF. Supplemented by reference TRBV11-2 and TRBJ2-1, the full variable domain reads EAGVAQSPRYKIIEKRQSVAFWCNPISGHATLYWYQQILGQGPKLLIQFQNNGVVDDSQLPKDRFSAERLKGVDSTLKIQPAKLEDSAVYLCASSFLVAGVAYNEQFFGPGTRLTVL.

The chain joins TRBV28 to TRBJ1-6; D not resolved. The CDR3 extends over 15 amino acids. Germline lookup yields CDR1 MDHEN and CDR2 SYDVKM. Trimming pared 5 bases from V and 3 bases from J, leaving 11 bases between. CDR3 DNA: TGTGCCAGCAGTCCCGGACGGATCTATAATTCACCCCTCCACTTT. It codes for CASSPGRIYNSPLHF.

The chain joins TRBV5-1 to TRBJ2-4, with D unclear. The V gene's germline CDR1 is SGHRS and CDR2 YFSETQ. The V gene lost 4 bases and the J gene lost 13 bases, with 12 bases spanning the gap. The CDR3 loop spans 11 amino acids. The CDR3 sequence: CASSGMGGQYF. Here the CDR3 DNA reads TGCGCCAGCAGCGGCATGGGCGGACAGTACTTC.

In this sample, this clonotype turned up many times. V and J are TRBV24-1 and TRBJ2-5; the D gene is possibly TRBD1 (6 bases). The CDR3 contains 16 residues. From germline, CDR1 is KGHDR and CDR2 SFDVKD. Trimming left V 4 bases short and J 7 bases short, with 21 bases between. The CDR3 loop is CATSDSQSRTTGTQYF. The CDR3 DNA reads as TGTGCCACCAGTGACTCTCAATCTCGGACGACAGGGACCCAGTACTTC.

The chain has TRBV9 and TRBJ1-2; D is possibly TRBD1 (5 bases). The CDR3 extends over 13 amino acids. The germline V gene has CDR1 SGDLS and CDR2 YYNGEE. V was clipped by 1 base and J by 4 bases, with 8 bases between them. CDR3 sequence (DNA): TGTGCCAGCAGCGTAATTGGGGGCTATGGCTACACCTTC. Protein sequence: CASSVIGGYGYTF.

The sample holds many counts of this clonotype. The chain uses TRBV20-1 and TRBJ2-1, with D maybe TRBD2 (5 bases). V shed 6 bases and J shed 9 bases, with 21 bases lying between them. This CDR3 comprises 14 residues. Germline lookup yields CDR1 DFQATT and CDR2 SNEGSKA (reference sequence). The CDR3 bases are TGCAGTGCCCGCCCTGGTGGGCTCCGGGGTGAGCAGTTCTTC. Translation: CSARPGGLRGEQFF.

The CDR3 loop reads CASRRDRVQSQPQHF. The CDR3 nucleotides read TGTGCCAGTAGACGGGACAGGGTTCAATCTCAGCCCCAGCATTTT. The chain links TRBV28 to TRBJ1-5, with 9 bases aligning to TRBD1. The CDR3 runs 15 residues. The germline V gene has CDR1 MDHEN and CDR2 SYDVKM. The J segment lost 6 bases and the V segment lost 9 bases, leaving 12 bases of the junction unmatched.

In its sample, this clonotype was seen a few times. The CDR3 region is CASSQDNLDRGGNTIYF. The CDR3, as DNA: TGTGCCAGCAGCCAAGACAACCTCGACAGGGGGGGAAACACCATATATTTT. The rearrangement joins TRBV3-1 to TRBJ1-3; TRBD1 matches at 9 bases. The ends lost 0 bases at V and 4 bases at J; junction bases unmatched: 7. This CDR3 contains 17 residues. Per the germline V gene, CDR1 is LGHDT and CDR2 is YNNKEL (reference sequence). Variable domain in full (rest from reference TRBV3-1 and TRBJ1-3): DTAVSQTPKYLVTQMGNDKSIKCEQNLGHDTMYWYKQDSKKFLKIMFSYNNKELIINETVPNRFSPKSPDKAHLNLHINSLELGDSAVYFCASSQDNLDRGGNTIYFGEGSWLTVV.

The rearrangement links TRBV5-4 to TRBJ1-3; D is ambiguous. This CDR3 contains 13 residues. In germline, CDR1 is SGHNT, CDR2 YYREEE (reference sequence). With 4 bases removed from V and 8 bases from J, the gap between germline ends came to 13 bases. CDR3 sequence reads: CASSTGQADTIYF. For the CDR3, the DNA is TGTGCCAGCAGCACCGGGCAGGCGGACACCATATATTTT.

This clonotype was counted at least ten times. The rearrangement uses TRBV29-1 and TRBJ2-3; no definite D call. Germline loops: CDR1 SQVTM, CDR2 ANQGSEA. V lost 4 bases, J lost 2 bases, and 10 bases lay in between. CDR3 length: 13 residues. CDR3 sequence: CSVARGPTDTQYF. In DNA, the CDR3 is TGCAGCGTTGCTAGAGGCCCCACAGATACGCAGTATTTT.

The J gene is TRBJ2-5, the V gene TRBV6-1, with 11 bases matching TRBD1. The V gene end was trimmed by 4 bases and the J gene end by 0 bases; junction bases not matched to a gene: 4. This CDR3 comprises 16 residues. Germline V gene lookup returns CDR1 MNHNS and CDR2 SASEGT. The CDR3, as DNA: TGTGCCAGCAGTGGGCGGGACAGGGGGGACCAAGAGACCCAGTACTTC. Translation: CASSGRDRGDQETQYF.

The table lists this clonotype with a few counts. CDR3 amino acids: CASSQDPSSGTQYF. The CDR3 bases are TGCGCCAGCAGCCAAGATCCTAGCTCGGGTACGCAGTATTTT. The chain carries TRBV4-3 and TRBJ2-3, with D possibly matching TRBD2 (5 bases). Between the trimmed V and J ends, which lost 0 bases and 8 bases, there was a span of 12 bases. Germline V gene lookup returns CDR1 LGHNA and CDR2 YSLEER. This CDR3 region has 14 residues.

The CDR3 DNA is TGCAGTGCCACTGCACAGGGGGCTTTGAACTATGGCTACACCTTC. As protein: CSATAQGALNYGYTF. The chain carries TRBV20-1 and TRBJ1-2, with 9 bases lining up with TRBD1. CDR1 is DFQATT and CDR2 is SNEGSKA in the germline V gene (reference sequence). With V trimmed by 6 bases and J by 2 bases, 10 bases remained unmatched. This CDR3 region has 15 residues.

This clonotype has at least ten counts. J is TRBJ2-2 and V is TRBV2; 9 bases match TRBD1. Per the germline V gene, CDR1 is SNHLY and CDR2 is FYNNEI. J lost 6 bases, V lost 6 bases, and 8 bases had no gene match. The CDR3 consists of 15 residues. The CDR3 spells CASRNQQGAAGELFF. CDR3 coding DNA: TGTGCCAGCAGGAATCAACAGGGGGCCGCCGGGGAGCTGTTTTTT.

The genes are TRBV20-1 and TRBJ2-1, with TRBD2 identical over 9 bases. J was trimmed by 7 bases and V by 3 bases; bases with no gene match: 7. Germline-derived CDR1 and CDR2 are DFQATT and SNEGSKA (reference sequence). The CDR3 extends over 14 amino acids. This CDR3 reads CSASLAGAGNEQFF. CDR3 bases: TGCAGTGCTAGTTTAGCGGGAGCGGGGAATGAGCAGTTCTTC.